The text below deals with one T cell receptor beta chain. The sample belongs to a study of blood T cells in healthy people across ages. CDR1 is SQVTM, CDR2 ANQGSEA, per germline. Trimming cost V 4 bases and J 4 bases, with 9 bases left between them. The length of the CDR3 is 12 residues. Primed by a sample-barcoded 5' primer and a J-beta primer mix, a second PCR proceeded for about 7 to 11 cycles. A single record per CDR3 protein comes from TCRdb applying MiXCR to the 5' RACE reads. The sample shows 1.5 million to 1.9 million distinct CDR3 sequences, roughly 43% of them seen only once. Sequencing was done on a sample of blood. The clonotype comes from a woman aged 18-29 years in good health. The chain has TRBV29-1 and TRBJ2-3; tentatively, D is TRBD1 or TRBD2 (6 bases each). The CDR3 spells CSVVEGADTQYF. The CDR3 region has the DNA TGCAGCGTTGTGGAGGGGGCAGATACGCAGTATTTT.